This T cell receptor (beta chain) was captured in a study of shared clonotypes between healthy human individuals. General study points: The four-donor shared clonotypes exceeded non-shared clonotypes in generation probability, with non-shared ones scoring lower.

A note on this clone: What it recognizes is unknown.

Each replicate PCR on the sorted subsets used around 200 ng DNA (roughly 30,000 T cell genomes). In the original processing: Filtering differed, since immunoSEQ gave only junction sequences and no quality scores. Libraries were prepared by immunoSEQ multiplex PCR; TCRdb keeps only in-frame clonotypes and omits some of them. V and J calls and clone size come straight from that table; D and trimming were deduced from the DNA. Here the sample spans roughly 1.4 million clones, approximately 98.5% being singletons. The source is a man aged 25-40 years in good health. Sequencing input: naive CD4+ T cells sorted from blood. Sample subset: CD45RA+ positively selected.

The CDR3 here is CASSTSRTDGYTF. CDR3 DNA sequence: TGTGCCAGCAGCACTTCCCGGACAGATGGCTACACCTTC. This sequence joins TRBV5-6 and TRBJ1-2; weak D call: TRBD1 (6 bases). Germline V gene lookup returns CDR1 SGHDT and CDR2 YYEEEE. The CDR3 is 13 amino acids. The germline V and J ends were trimmed by 4 bases and 6 bases, with 13 bases remaining between them.